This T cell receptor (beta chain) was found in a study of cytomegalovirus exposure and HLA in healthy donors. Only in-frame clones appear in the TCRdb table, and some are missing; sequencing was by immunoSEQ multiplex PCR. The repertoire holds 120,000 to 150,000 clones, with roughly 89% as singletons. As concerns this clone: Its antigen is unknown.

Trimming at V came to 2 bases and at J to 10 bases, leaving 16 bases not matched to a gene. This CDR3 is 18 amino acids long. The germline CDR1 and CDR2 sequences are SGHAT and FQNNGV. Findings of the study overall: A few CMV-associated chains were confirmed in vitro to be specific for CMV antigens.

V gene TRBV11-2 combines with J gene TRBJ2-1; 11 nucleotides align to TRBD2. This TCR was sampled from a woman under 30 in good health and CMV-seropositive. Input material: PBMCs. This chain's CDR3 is CASSLLRGISGRAREQFF. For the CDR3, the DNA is TGTGCCAGCAGCTTATTGAGGGGGATTAGCGGGAGGGCGAGGGAGCAGTTCTTC. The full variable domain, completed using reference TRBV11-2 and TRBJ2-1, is EAGVAQSPRYKIIEKRQSVAFWCNPISGHATLYWYQQILGQGPKLLIQFQNNGVVDDSQLPKDRFSAERLKGVDSTLKIQPAKLEDSAVYLCASSLLRGISGRAREQFFGPGTRLTVL.